The 7 T cell receptor beta chains below come from one sample, sequenced in a study of cytomegalovirus exposure and HLA in healthy donors. Sequenced by immunoSEQ multiplex PCR; TCRdb stores in-frame clones only, minus some. This sample has about 160,000 clones, with approximately 89% found just once. Sequenced: PBMCs. The receptor set was obtained from a woman between 18 and 29 years old in good health and CMV-seropositive.

This clone turned up a few times. V usage is TRBV28 and J usage is TRBJ1-5, with D maybe TRBD1 (5 bases). The V gene's germline CDR1 is MDHEN and CDR2 SYDVKM. Trimming removed 5 bases from V and 5 bases from J, with 25 bases in between. CDR3 length: 18 residues. The CDR3, as DNA: TGTGCCAGCAGTCCCCAATCGGCTCAGGGTGATGGCGATCAGCCCCAGCATTTT. Translated, it gives CASSPQSAQGDGDQPQHF.

The chain joins TRBV6-1 to TRBJ2-7; tentatively, D is TRBD2 (6 bases). With 1 base removed from V and 3 bases from J, the gap between germline ends came to 13 bases. The CDR3 is made up of 15 amino acids. Germline CDR1 MNHNS, CDR2 SASEGT. This chain's CDR3 is CASSEVGGANYEQYF. The CDR3 DNA reads as TGTGCCAGCAGTGAAGTCGGGGGAGCAAACTACGAGCAGTACTTC.

In its sample, this clone was seen once. The CDR3 DNA is TGTGCCAGCTCACCTAAACAAATCGCAACTAATGAAAAACTGTTTTTT. It yields the protein CASSPKQIATNEKLFF. The chain couples TRBV18 to TRBJ1-4; D uncertain. Germline V gene data show CDR1 as KGHSH and CDR2 as LQKENI. V lost 3 bases and J lost 0, with 11 bases in between. The CDR3 is made up of 16 amino acids. Full variable domain (outside the CDR3, taken from reference TRBV18 and TRBJ1-4): NAGVMQNPRHLVRRRGQEARLRCSPMKGHSHVYWYRQLPEEGLKFMVYLQKENIIDESGMPKERFSAEFPKEGPSILRIQQVVRGDSAAYFCASSPKQIATNEKLFFGSGTQLSVL.

J is TRBJ2-3 and V is TRBV29-1, with 8 bases fitting TRBD1. CDR3 length equals 13 residues. Germline CDR1 and CDR2: SQVTM and ANQGSEA. V lost 7 bases, J lost 2 bases, and 5 bases stayed unmatched. CDR3 DNA: TGCAGCGGAGGACAGGGCCACACAGATACGCAGTATTTT. Its translation is CSGGQGHTDTQYF.

CDR3 loop: CAWGQGANTGELFF. CDR3 in DNA: TGTGCCTGGGGGCAGGGGGCGAACACCGGGGAGCTGTTTTTT. The genes are TRBV30 and TRBJ2-2; 7 nucleotides match TRBD1. CDR1 is GTSNPN and CDR2 is SVGIG in the germline V gene (reference sequence). Losses at the gene ends were 5 bases for V and 0 bases for J; bases not matched to a gene: 3. The CDR3 extends over 14 amino acids.

The chain employs TRBV7-2 and TRBJ2-3; 9 bases map to TRBD2. The CDR3 loop spans 15 amino acids. J lost 2 bases, V lost 3 bases, and 3 bases had no gene match. Germline CDR1 and CDR2: SGHTA and FQGNSA. The CDR3 spells CASSFSGGPTDTQYF. CDR3 nucleotide sequence: TGTGCCAGCAGCTTTAGCGGGGGACCCACAGATACGCAGTATTTT. The complete variable domain, with remaining parts taken from reference TRBV7-2 and TRBJ2-3, reads GAGVSQSPSNKVTEKGKDVELRCDPISGHTALYWYRQSLGQGLEFLIYFQGNSAPDKSGLPSDRFSAERTGGSVSTLTIQRTQQEDSAVYLCASSFSGGPTDTQYFGPGTRLTVL.

The chain links TRBV5-6 to TRBJ1-2; D might be TRBD1 (5 bases). V shed 5 bases and J shed 8 bases, with 25 bases lying between them. The germline V gene has CDR1 SGHDT and CDR2 YYEEEE. This CDR3 region has 16 residues. CDR3 sequence reads: CASSHPSIRTRKGYTF. CDR3 sequence (DNA): TGTGCCAGCAGTCATCCTAGTATTAGGACACGAAAAGGCTACACCTTC.